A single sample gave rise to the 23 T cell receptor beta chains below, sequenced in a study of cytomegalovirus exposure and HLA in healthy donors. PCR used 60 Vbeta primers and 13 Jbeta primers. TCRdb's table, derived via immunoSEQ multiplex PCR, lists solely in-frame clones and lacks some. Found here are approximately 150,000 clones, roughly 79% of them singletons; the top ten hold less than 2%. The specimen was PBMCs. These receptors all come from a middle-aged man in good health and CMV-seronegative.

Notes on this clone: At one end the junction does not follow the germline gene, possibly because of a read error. The DNA of the CDR3 is TGTGCCAGCAGTTACGGGAGGGAAGGAGCCAAAAACAGTCAGTACTTC. It specifies CASSYGREGAKNSQYF. This rearrangement joins TRBV6-5 to TRBJ2-4; 7 nucleotides agree with TRBD2. The CDR3 consists of 16 residues. Germline values: CDR1 MNHEY, CDR2 SVGAGI.

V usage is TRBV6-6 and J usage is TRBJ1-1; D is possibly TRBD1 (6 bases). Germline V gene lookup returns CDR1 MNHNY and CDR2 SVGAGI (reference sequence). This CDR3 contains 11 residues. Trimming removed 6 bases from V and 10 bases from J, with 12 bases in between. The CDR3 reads CASSAFRGAFF. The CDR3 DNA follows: TGTGCCAGCAGCGCCTTCAGGGGAGCTTTCTTT.

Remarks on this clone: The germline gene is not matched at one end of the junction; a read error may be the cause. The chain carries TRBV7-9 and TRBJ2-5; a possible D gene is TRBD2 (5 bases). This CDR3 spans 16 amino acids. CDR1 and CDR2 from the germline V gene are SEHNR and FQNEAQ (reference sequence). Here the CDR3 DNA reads TGTTCCAGCAGCTCTCCCGGGGAAATCCCTCCGGAGACCCAGTACTTC. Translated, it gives CSSSSPGEIPPETQYF.

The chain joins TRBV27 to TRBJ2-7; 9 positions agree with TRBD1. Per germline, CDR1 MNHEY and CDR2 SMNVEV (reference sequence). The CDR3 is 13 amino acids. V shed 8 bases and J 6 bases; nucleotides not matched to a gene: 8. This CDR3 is CASALDRGAEQYF. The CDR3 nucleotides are TGTGCCAGCGCATTGGACAGGGGCGCCGAGCAGTACTTC.

In DNA, the CDR3 is TGTGCCAGCAGTCTCTCCCTAGCGGGAGGCCTTTATCAAGAGACCCAGTACTTC. Protein: CASSLSLAGGLYQETQYF. The chain couples TRBV11-2 to TRBJ2-5; 11 bases line up with TRBD2. Germline V gives CDR1 SGHAT, CDR2 FQNNGV. The CDR3 length is 18 residues. Trimming took 6 bases from V and 2 from J; bases not matched to a gene: 14.

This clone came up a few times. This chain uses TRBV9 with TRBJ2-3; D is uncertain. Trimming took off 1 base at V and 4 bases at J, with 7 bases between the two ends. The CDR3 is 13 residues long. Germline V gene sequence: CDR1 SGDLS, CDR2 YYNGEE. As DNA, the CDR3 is TGTGCCAGCAGCGTATATCTAGCAGATACGCAGTATTTT. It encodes CASSVYLADTQYF.

The CDR3 sequence: CASSLVGGPNNEQFF. The CDR3 coding sequence is TGTGCCAGCAGCTTAGTGGGAGGCCCAAACAATGAGCAGTTCTTC. This chain uses TRBV7-3 with TRBJ2-1, with D possibly TRBD2 on 6 matching bases. V was shortened by 2 bases and J by 5 bases, with 13 bases between the two germline ends. Germline assignment: CDR1 SGHTA and CDR2 FQGTGA. This CDR3 comprises 15 residues.

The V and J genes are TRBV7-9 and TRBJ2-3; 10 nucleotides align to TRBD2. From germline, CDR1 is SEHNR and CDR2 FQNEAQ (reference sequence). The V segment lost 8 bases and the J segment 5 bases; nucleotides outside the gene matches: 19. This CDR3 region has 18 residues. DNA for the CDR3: TGTGCCAGCCGACCGTCTAGCCCAGCGGGAGGGCCGAGAGATACGCAGTATTTT. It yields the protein CASRPSSPAGGPRDTQYF.

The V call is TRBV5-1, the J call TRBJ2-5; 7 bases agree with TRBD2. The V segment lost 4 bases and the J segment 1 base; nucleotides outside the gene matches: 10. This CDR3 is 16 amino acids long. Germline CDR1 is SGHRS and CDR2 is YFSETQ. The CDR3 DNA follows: TGCGCCAGCAGCCTGACGGTAGCGGGCCTCCAAGAGACCCAGTACTTC. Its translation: CASSLTVAGLQETQYF.

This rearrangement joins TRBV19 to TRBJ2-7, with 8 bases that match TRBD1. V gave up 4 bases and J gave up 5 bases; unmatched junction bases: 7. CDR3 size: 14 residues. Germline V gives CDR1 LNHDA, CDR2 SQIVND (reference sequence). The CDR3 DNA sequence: TGTGCCAGTAGTAGCGGACAGGGAGTCCACGAGCAGTACTTC. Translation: CASSSGQGVHEQYF. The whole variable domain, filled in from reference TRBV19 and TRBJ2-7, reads DGGITQSPKYLFRKEGQNVTLSCEQNLNHDAMYWYRQDPGQGLRLIYYSQIVNDFQKGDIAEGYSVSREKKESFPLTVTSAQKNPTAFYLCASSSGQGVHEQYFGPGTRLTVT.

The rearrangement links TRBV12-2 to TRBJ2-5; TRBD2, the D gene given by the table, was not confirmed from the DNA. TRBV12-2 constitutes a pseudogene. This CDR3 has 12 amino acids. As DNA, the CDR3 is TGTGCAAGTCGCTCTACTGGAGGGACCCAGTACTTC. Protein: CASRSTGGTQYF.

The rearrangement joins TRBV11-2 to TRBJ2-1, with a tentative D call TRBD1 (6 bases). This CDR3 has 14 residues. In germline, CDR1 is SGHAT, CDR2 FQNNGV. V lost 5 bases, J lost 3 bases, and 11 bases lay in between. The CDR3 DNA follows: TGTGCCAGCAGCAGACAGGAAATCTACAATGAGCAGTTCTTC. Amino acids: CASSRQEIYNEQFF.

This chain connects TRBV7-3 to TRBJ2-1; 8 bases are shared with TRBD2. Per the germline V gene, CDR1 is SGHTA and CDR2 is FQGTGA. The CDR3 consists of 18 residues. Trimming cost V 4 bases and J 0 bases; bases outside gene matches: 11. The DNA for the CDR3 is TGTGCCAGCAGCTCGCCGGGGGGGCGGGTTAGCTCCTACAATGAGCAGTTCTTC. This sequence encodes CASSSPGGRVSSYNEQFF.

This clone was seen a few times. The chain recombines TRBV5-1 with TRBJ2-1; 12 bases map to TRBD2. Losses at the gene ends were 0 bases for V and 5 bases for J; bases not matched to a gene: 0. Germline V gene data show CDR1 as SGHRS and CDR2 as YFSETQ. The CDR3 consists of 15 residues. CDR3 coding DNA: TGCGCCAGCAGCTTGGGGACTAGCGGGAACAATGAGCAGTTCTTC. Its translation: CASSLGTSGNNEQFF.

CDR3 nucleotides: TGCGCCAGCAGCTTGGCGACACACTACGAGCAGTACTTC. Translated, it gives CASSLATHYEQYF. This chain uses TRBV5-1 with TRBJ2-7; D remains unclear. Germline loops: CDR1 SGHRS, CDR2 YFSETQ. This CDR3 is 13 amino acids long. The germline V and J ends were trimmed by 0 bases and 3 bases, with 7 bases remaining between them. The full variable domain, its missing parts supplied by reference TRBV5-1 and TRBJ2-7, is KAGVTQTPRYLIKTRGQQVTLSCSPISGHRSVSWYQQTPGQGLQFLFEYFSETQRNKGNFPGRFSGRQFSNSRSEMNVSTLELGDSALYLCASSLATHYEQYFGPGTRLTVT.

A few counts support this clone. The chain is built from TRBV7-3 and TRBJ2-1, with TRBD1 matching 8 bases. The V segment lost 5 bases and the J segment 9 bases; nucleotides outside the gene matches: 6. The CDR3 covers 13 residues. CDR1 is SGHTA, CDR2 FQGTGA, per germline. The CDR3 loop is CASSPMTGVEQFF. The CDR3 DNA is TGTGCCAGCAGCCCCATGACAGGGGTTGAGCAGTTCTTC.

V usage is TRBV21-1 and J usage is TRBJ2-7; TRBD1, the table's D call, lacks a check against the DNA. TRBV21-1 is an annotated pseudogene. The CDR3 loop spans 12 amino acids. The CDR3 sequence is CASSKAEFGQYV. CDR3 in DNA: TGTGCCAGCAGCAAAGCGGAATTTGGGCAGTACGTC.

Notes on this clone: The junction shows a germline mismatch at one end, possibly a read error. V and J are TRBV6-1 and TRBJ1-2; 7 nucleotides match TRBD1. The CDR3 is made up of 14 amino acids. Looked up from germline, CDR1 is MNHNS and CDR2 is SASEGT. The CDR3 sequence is CASSQANRGSGYTF. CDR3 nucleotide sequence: TGTGCCAGCAGTCAAGCTAACAGGGGTAGTGGCTACACCTTC.

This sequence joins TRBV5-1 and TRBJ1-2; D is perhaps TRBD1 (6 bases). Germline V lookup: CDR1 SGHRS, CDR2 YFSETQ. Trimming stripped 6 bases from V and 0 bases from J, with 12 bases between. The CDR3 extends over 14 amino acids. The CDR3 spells CASKDSIANYGYTF. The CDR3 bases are TGCGCCAGCAAGGACAGCATAGCTAACTATGGCTACACCTTC.

CDR3 protein: CAWSAPERDYGYTF. As DNA, the CDR3 is TGTGCCTGGAGTGCTCCTGAGAGGGACTATGGCTACACCTTC. This chain connects TRBV30 to TRBJ1-2; D is unclear. The V gene lost 1 base and the J gene lost 3 bases, with 12 bases spanning the gap. In germline, CDR1 is GTSNPN, CDR2 SVGIG (reference sequence). The CDR3 contains 14 residues.

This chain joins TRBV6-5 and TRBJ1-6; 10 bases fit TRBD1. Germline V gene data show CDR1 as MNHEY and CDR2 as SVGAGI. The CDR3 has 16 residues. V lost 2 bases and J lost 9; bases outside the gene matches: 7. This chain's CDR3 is CASSYGLGTGVSPLHF. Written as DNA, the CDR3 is TGTGCCAGCAGTTACGGTCTCGGGACAGGGGTTTCACCCCTCCACTTT.

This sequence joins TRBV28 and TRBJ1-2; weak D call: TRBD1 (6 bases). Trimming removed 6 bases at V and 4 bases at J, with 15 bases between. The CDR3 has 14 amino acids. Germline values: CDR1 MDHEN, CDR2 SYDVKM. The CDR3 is CASRGTRLSYGYTF. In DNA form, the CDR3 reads TGTGCCAGCAGGGGGACAAGACTGAGCTATGGCTACACCTTC.

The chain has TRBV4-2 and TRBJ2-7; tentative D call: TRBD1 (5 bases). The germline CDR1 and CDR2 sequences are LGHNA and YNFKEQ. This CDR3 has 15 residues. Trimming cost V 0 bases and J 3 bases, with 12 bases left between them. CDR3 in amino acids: CASSQEGRSGYEQYF. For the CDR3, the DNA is TGTGCCAGCAGCCAAGAGGGGCGGAGTGGCTACGAGCAGTACTTC.